The source of this TCR beta chain is a study of blood T cell repertoires in COVID-19. About the study: In each case, the material was cDNA or gDNA derived from T cells, B-cell-depleted T cells, or PBMCs.

Cohorts were determined from participant-reported clinical history. Methods used by the authors: Amplification of reference gene primers provided the estimated nucleated cell counts. Using immunoSEQ multiplex PCR, the repertoire was profiled, and TCRdb retains in-frame clones only, with some absent. V, J and clone size derive from that table, while D and trimming were established from the DNA sequence. Counted here are about 500,000 clones, roughly 90% occurring once; the ten biggest clones make up 0.7%. There are 11 residues in the CDR3. Germline CDR1 and CDR2: SQVTM and ANQGSEA. V dropped 4 bases and J dropped 8 bases, with 8 bases sitting between them.

V gene TRBV29-1 combines with J gene TRBJ1-4; D unresolved. This clonotype originated in a woman under 30 who had recovered from COVID-19. The specimen sequenced was PBMCs or T cells enriched from blood (not recorded which). Written as DNA, the CDR3 is TGCAGCGTTGGTGGTGCGGAAAAACTGTTTTTT. It yields the protein CSVGGAEKLFF.